A single sample is the source of the 3 T cell receptor beta chains below, sequenced in a study of T-cell reconstitution after alpha-beta-depleted transplantation in children. Unique molecular identifiers were incorporated into the prepared TCRbeta library. TCRdb used MiXCR to reprocess the PCR reads, holding one entry per CDR3 protein. The profile covers over 550,000 distinct CDR3 sequences, with over 9.5% appearing a single time and about 4.3% taken by the ten largest. The source material was PBMCs from the stem cell graft donor, sampled from the stem cell graft. Receptors originate from a human donor who donated a stem cell graft to a child with acute myeloid leukemia.

This clonotype has a handful of counts. V gene TRBV30 combines with J gene TRBJ1-1; D perhaps matches TRBD1 (6 bases). The CDR3 runs to 12 residues. Trimming stripped 3 bases from V and 4 bases from J, with 9 bases between. From germline, CDR1 is GTSNPN and CDR2 SVGIG (reference sequence). CDR3: CAWRGGATEAFF. The CDR3 DNA follows: TGTGCCTGGAGGGGGGGGGCCACTGAAGCTTTCTTT.

This clonotype was seen ten or more times. This sequence joins TRBV7-2 and TRBJ2-2; tentatively, D is TRBD1 or TRBD2 (7 bases each). Trimming cost V 4 bases and J 3 bases, with 12 bases left between them. The CDR3 length is 15 residues. Germline V gene lookup returns CDR1 SGHTA and CDR2 FQGNSA. The CDR3 is CASSSRGGYTGELFF. CDR3 bases: TGTGCCAGCAGCTCCAGGGGGGGCTACACCGGGGAGCTGTTTTTT.

This clonotype turned up a few times. The gene calls are TRBV27 and TRBJ1-4; D not certain. CDR3 length: 13 residues. Germline CDR1 MNHEY, CDR2 SMNVEV (reference sequence). V lost 4 bases and J lost 11, with 14 bases in between. The CDR3 protein is CASSSPGVGKLFF. For the CDR3, the DNA is TGTGCCAGCAGTTCCCCCGGGGTGGGGAAACTGTTTTTT.